This entry lists 27 T cell receptor beta chains sequenced from one sample in a study of OX40 agonist ivuxolimab in advanced cancers. Profiled with immunoSEQ multiplex PCR; TCRdb holds only in-frame clones, not every one. The sample lists more than 45,000 clones; about 85% were seen once. The sequences come from CD4+ or CD8+ T cells sorted from blood, collected in a trial of the OX40 agonist ivuxolimab. The receptors derive from an adult with an advanced solid tumor such as melanoma, head and neck, liver or kidney cancer.

The genes are TRBV19 and TRBJ2-2; 10 bases agree with TRBD2. With 4 bases clipped from V and 8 bases from J, the junction kept 4 bases outside the gene matches. Germline CDR1 LNHDA, CDR2 SQIVND (reference sequence). CDR3 size: 14 residues. This CDR3 is CASSTSGSSGELFF. The DNA for the CDR3 is TGTGCCAGTAGTACTAGCGGGAGTTCTGGGGAGCTGTTTTTT. The full variable domain, completed using reference TRBV19 and TRBJ2-2, is DGGITQSPKYLFRKEGQNVTLSCEQNLNHDAMYWYRQDPGQGLRLIYYSQIVNDFQKGDIAEGYSVSREKKESFPLTVTSAQKNPTAFYLCASSTSGSSGELFFGEGSRLTVL.

The V gene is TRBV7-3, the J gene TRBJ2-1, with 7 nucleotides matching TRBD2. The junction had 8 bases not matched to a gene; V was cut back by 3 bases and J by 6 bases. This CDR3 has 15 amino acids. From germline, CDR1 is SGHTA and CDR2 FQGTGA. DNA of the CDR3: TGTGCCAGCAGCTTCGGACTAGGGACCCTCAATGAGCAGTTCTTC. Protein product: CASSFGLGTLNEQFF.

The CDR3 DNA sequence: TGCGCCAGCAGCCAAGAAGGGTTGAGGGGCGCAGTTACCGGGGCCAACGTCCTGACTTTC. Amino acids: CASSQEGLRGAVTGANVLTF. The chain recombines TRBV4-1 with TRBJ2-6; D may be TRBD1 or TRBD2 (5 bases each). The CDR3 is made up of 20 amino acids. Trimming cost V 0 bases and J 4 bases, with 22 bases left between them. The V gene's germline CDR1 is MGHRA and CDR2 YSYEKL.

The chain joins TRBV5-6 to TRBJ2-5, with 8 bases fitting TRBD2. The germline V gene encodes CDR1 SGHDT and CDR2 YYEEEE. The CDR3 spans 14 residues. Trimming removed 2 bases from V and 4 bases from J; junction bases left unmatched: 4. The CDR3 spells CASSLTSGRETQYF. Here the CDR3 DNA reads TGTGCCAGCAGCTTAACTAGCGGTCGAGAGACCCAGTACTTC.

The rearrangement links TRBV11-3 to TRBJ2-3; D may be TRBD2 (5 bases). The CDR3 extends over 13 amino acids. V lost 5 bases and J 4 bases, leaving 10 bases between the germline ends. Germline CDR1 and CDR2: SGHNT and YENEEA. The CDR3 coding sequence is TGTGCCAGCAGCCGGCCGGGGTCAGATACGCAGTATTTT. Its protein product is CASSRPGSDTQYF.

The V and J genes are TRBV7-9 and TRBJ2-5; possible D gene TRBD2, 6 bases. The CDR3 is 14 amino acids. V was clipped by 5 bases and J by 5 bases, with 15 bases between them. Germline V lookup: CDR1 SEHNR, CDR2 FQNEAQ (reference sequence). The DNA of the CDR3 is TGTGCCAGCAGCCCCCGGACACGGGGGGAGACCCAGTACTTC. This codes for CASSPRTRGETQYF.

The J gene is TRBJ1-1, the V gene TRBV28, with a weak D call TRBD1 (6 bases). Trimming took off 6 bases at V and 2 bases at J, with 16 bases between the two ends. Per the germline V gene, CDR1 is MDHEN and CDR2 is SYDVKM. The CDR3 length is 15 residues. CDR3 sequence reads: CASSSAGTLNTEAFF. In DNA form, the CDR3 reads TGTGCCAGCAGCTCTGCCGGGACACTCAACACTGAAGCTTTCTTT.

The V gene is TRBV19, the J gene TRBJ2-1, with 8 positions matching TRBD2. V was clipped by 5 bases and J by 2 bases; unmatched bases: 5. Germline V CDR1 and CDR2: LNHDA, SQIVND (reference sequence). The CDR3 consists of 15 residues. DNA of the CDR3: TGTGCCAGTAGTTTACTAGCGGAGGCCTACAATGAGCAGTTCTTC. Translating gives CASSLLAEAYNEQFF.

The chain combines TRBV5-1 with TRBJ2-3; no clear D. Looked up from germline, CDR1 is SGHRS and CDR2 is YFSETQ. CDR3 length equals 16 residues. Trimming pared 7 bases from V and 2 bases from J, leaving 20 bases between. The CDR3 DNA sequence: TGCGCCAGCTCGCCCTCCTCTAGTGGGATCACAGATACGCAGTATTTT. This gives the protein CASSPSSSGITDTQYF.

The J gene is TRBJ2-7, the V gene TRBV14; D is ambiguous. The CDR3 spans 11 residues. Germline V gives CDR1 SGHDN, CDR2 FVKESK. The V end was cut by 6 bases, the J end by 4 bases, with 7 bases between. CDR3 region: CASSPGYEQYF. DNA for the CDR3: TGTGCCAGCAGTCCAGGTTACGAGCAGTACTTC.

V and J are TRBV19 and TRBJ1-6, with TRBD1 as a possible D gene (5 bases). The CDR3 length is 16 residues. Per germline, CDR1 LNHDA and CDR2 SQIVND (reference sequence). V lost 9 bases to trimming and J lost 7 bases, with 22 bases between them. CDR3 sequence: CASTQDTPLRNSPLHF. The CDR3 bases are TGTGCCAGCACTCAGGACACTCCTCTGAGGAATTCACCCCTCCACTTT.

The V call is TRBV28, the J call TRBJ2-5; the D gene is possibly TRBD1 (6 bases). This CDR3 is 13 amino acids long. The germline V gene encodes CDR1 MDHEN and CDR2 SYDVKM. Trimming stripped 5 bases from V and 1 base from J, with 8 bases between. The CDR3 region has the DNA TGTGCCAGCAGTAGGACAGTCCAAGAGACCCAGTACTTC. It yields the protein CASSRTVQETQYF.

Concerning this clone: The same CDR3 arises from other DNA sequences in this sample as well. The chain links TRBV9 to TRBJ2-7; TRBD1 matches 12 bases. Trimming removed 0 bases from V and 5 bases from J; junction bases left unmatched: 3. Germline V gene lookup returns CDR1 SGDLS and CDR2 YYNGEE. This CDR3 has 15 amino acids. The CDR3: CASSVDGTGGDEQYF. The CDR3 nucleotides are TGTGCCAGCAGCGTAGACGGGACAGGGGGCGACGAGCAGTACTTC.

A remark on this clone: Other DNA variants within this sample encode the same CDR3. The chain has TRBV28 and TRBJ2-7; D remains ambiguous. The length of the CDR3 is 13 residues. Germline V gene sequence: CDR1 MDHEN, CDR2 SYDVKM. The ends were cut back, 2 bases at V and 2 bases at J, with 7 bases in the middle. CDR3 DNA: TGTGCCAGCAGTTTAGGCGGAACCTACGAGCAGTACTTC. It translates to CASSLGGTYEQYF.

CDR3 residues: CASSAPGDTQYF. As DNA, the CDR3 is TGTGCCAGTTCCGCTCCGGGAGATACGCAGTATTTT. The rearrangement links TRBV28 to TRBJ2-3; D not certain. The CDR3 is made up of 12 amino acids. CDR1 and CDR2 from the germline V gene are MDHEN and SYDVKM. V was cut by 9 bases and J by 5 bases, with 12 bases left in between.

The V and J genes are TRBV19 and TRBJ2-1, with TRBD2 matching 9 bases. J was trimmed by 9 bases and V by 4 bases; bases with no gene match: 7. From germline, CDR1 is LNHDA and CDR2 SQIVND (reference sequence). This CDR3 has 14 residues. The CDR3 nucleotides are TGTGCCAGTAGTAGCTCGGGAGCGGGAGGTGAGCAGTTCTTC. Encoded protein: CASSSSGAGGEQFF.

The chain recombines TRBV6-5 with TRBJ2-2, with D perhaps matching TRBD2 (7 bases). Germline CDR1 and CDR2: MNHEY and SVGAGI. Trimming shortened V by 10 bases and J by 7 bases, and 22 bases separated the two germline ends. This CDR3 is built from 15 residues. The CDR3 DNA sequence: TGTGCCACCGTTAAAGATTCAGGGGAGGGCGGGGAGCTGTTTTTT. Protein sequence: CATVKDSGEGGELFF.

This chain joins TRBV5-1 and TRBJ2-1; no definite D call. The CDR3 loop spans 13 amino acids. Trimming took 0 bases from V and 7 from J, leaving 8 bases between them. Germline CDR1 and CDR2: SGHRS and YFSETQ. In nucleotides, the CDR3 is TGCGCCAGCAGCTTGGGATCTGTAAATGAGCAGTTCTTC. Protein product: CASSLGSVNEQFF.

This rearrangement joins TRBV7-9 to TRBJ2-2; TRBD1 agrees at 7 bases. The CDR3 contains 13 residues. Germline CDR1 is SEHNR and CDR2 is FQNEAQ (reference sequence). Trimming removed 5 bases from V and 6 bases from J; junction bases left unmatched: 3. The CDR3 reads CASSEGTAGELFF. DNA for the CDR3: TGTGCCAGCAGCGAGGGGACAGCCGGGGAGCTGTTTTTT.

The chain combines TRBV28 with TRBJ2-3; 7 nucleotides match TRBD2. Germline V gives CDR1 MDHEN, CDR2 SYDVKM. The V and J ends lost 5 bases and 8 bases, in that order; junction bases with no gene match: 10. The CDR3 is 14 residues long. The CDR3 here is CASSPAGLGATQYF. The DNA for the CDR3 is TGTGCCAGCAGTCCAGCGGGACTTGGGGCTACGCAGTATTTT.

This rearrangement joins TRBV4-3 to TRBJ2-3; either TRBD1 or TRBD2 may supply D (5 bases each). The CDR3 runs to 16 residues. Germline assignment: CDR1 LGHNA and CDR2 YSLEER. Deletions cut 4 bases from V and 2 bases from J, with 16 bases between. The CDR3, as DNA: TGCGCCAGCAGCCCAGGCATCCGGGACCCCACAGATACGCAGTATTTT. Amino acids: CASSPGIRDPTDTQYF.

This rearrangement joins TRBV2 to TRBJ1-6, with D uncertain. The CDR3 spans 12 residues. The ends were cut back, 1 base at V and 9 bases at J, with 4 bases in the middle. The V gene's germline CDR1 is SNHLY and CDR2 FYNNEI. In nucleotides, the CDR3 is TGTGCCAGCAGTGAAGTGGTTTCACCCCTCCACTTT. As protein: CASSEVVSPLHF.

The gene calls are TRBV25-1 and TRBJ2-7, with D perhaps assigned TRBD1 or TRBD2 (5 bases each). Trimming stripped 6 bases from V and 2 bases from J, with 11 bases between. This CDR3 contains 13 residues. The V gene's germline CDR1 is MGHDK and CDR2 SYGVNS. The CDR3: CASRGVGAYEQYF. The CDR3 DNA reads as TGTGCCAGCAGGGGGGTTGGGGCCTACGAGCAGTACTTC.

The chain has TRBV5-5 and TRBJ2-5; 12 bases agree with TRBD2. Losses at the gene ends were 4 bases for V and 5 bases for J; bases not matched to a gene: 3. The CDR3 totals 14 residues. Germline CDR1 is SGHKS and CDR2 is YYEKEE (reference sequence). Written as DNA, the CDR3 is TGTGCCAGCAGCCTAGCGGGAGGGCCTGAGACCCAGTACTTC. Translating gives CASSLAGGPETQYF. The whole variable domain, remainder taken from reference TRBV5-5 and TRBJ2-5, is DAGVTQSPTHLIKTRGQQVTLRCSPISGHKSVSWYQQVLGQGPQFIFQYYEKEERGRGNFPDRFSARQFPNYSSELNVNALLLGDSALYLCASSLAGGPETQYFGPGTRLLVL.

The count of this clone is one. This chain links TRBV21-1 with TRBJ2-3; the tabulated D call, TRBD1, remains unverified against the DNA. TRBV21-1 is tagged as a pseudogene. The CDR3 loop spans 12 amino acids. The CDR3 bases are TGTGCCAGCAGTAGACAGGGGAATACGCAGTATTTT. This translates into CASSRQGNTQYF.

The J gene is TRBJ2-3, the V gene TRBV28; 8 bases map to TRBD2. CDR1 and CDR2 (germline): MDHEN, SYDVKM. The J segment lost 5 bases and the V segment lost 4 bases, leaving 8 bases of the junction unmatched. This CDR3 has 15 residues. As DNA, the CDR3 is TGTGCCAGCAGTTCTGGCGCCCGGGAGGGAGATACGCAGTATTTT. Encoded protein: CASSSGAREGDTQYF.

In its sample, this clone was seen once. CDR3 coding DNA: TGTGCCAGCAGCGTAGACGGGAGAGGCAACAATGAGCAGTTCTTC. Its translation is CASSVDGRGNNEQFF. This sequence joins TRBV9 and TRBJ2-1, with a weak D call TRBD2 (6 bases). CDR1 is SGDLS and CDR2 is YYNGEE in the germline V gene. This CDR3 comprises 15 residues. V was clipped by 0 bases and J by 5 bases, with 12 bases between them.